This TCR beta chain is drawn from a study of blood T cell repertoires in COVID-19. V lost 6 bases to trimming and J lost 2 bases, with 14 bases between them. This CDR3 has 14 amino acids. CDR1 and CDR2 (germline): KGHSH, LQKENI. Under the authors' procedure: Reference gene primer amplification in the assay estimated nucleated cell counts. Using immunoSEQ multiplex PCR, the repertoire was profiled, and TCRdb retains in-frame clones only, with some absent. V and J calls and clone size follow that table, whereas D and trimming were derived from the DNA. The top ten clones hold 14% of a sample with 55,000 to 80,000 clones, around 82% of them seen once.

V and J are TRBV18 and TRBJ2-7, with unresolved D. Specimen: peripheral blood. This sequence was found in a man aged 55 to 70 with COVID-19, enrolled during active disease. DNA of the CDR3: TGTGCCAGCTCCCGAGGAGCATCTACCTACGAGCAGTACTTC. It encodes CASSRGASTYEQYF.